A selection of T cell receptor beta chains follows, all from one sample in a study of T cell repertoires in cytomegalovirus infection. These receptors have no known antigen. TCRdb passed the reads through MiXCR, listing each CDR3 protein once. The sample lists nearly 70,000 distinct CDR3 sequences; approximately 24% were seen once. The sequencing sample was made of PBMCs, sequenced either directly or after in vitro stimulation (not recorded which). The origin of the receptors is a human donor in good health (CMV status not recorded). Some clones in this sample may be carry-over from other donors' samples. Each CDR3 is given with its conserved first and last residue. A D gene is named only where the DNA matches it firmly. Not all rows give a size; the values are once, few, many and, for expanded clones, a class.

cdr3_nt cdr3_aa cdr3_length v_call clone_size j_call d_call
TGTGCCAGCAGTTCCCGGCCAGGGGGTTACTATGGCTACACCTTC CASSSRPGGYYGYTF 15 TRBV28 - TRBJ1-2 TRBD1
TGTGCCAGCAGCCCAGGGACAGGGGGCCTTGGAGGCTACACCTTC CASSPGTGGLGGYTF 15 TRBV12-3/TRBV12-4 few TRBJ1-2 TRBD1
TGTGCCAGTATCGCTGGGCTGAGCTCTAACTATGGCTACACCTTC CASIAGLSSNYGYTF 15 TRBV19 few TRBJ1-2 -
TGTGCCAGCAGTTCTTTAGGGGGAAACACCATATATTTT CASSSLGGNTIYF 13 TRBV12-3/TRBV12-4 many TRBJ1-3 -
TGTGCCAGCAGCTTAGCCCGGGGGGCGGGCACCGGGGAGCTGTTTTTT CASSLARGAGTGELFF 16 TRBV11-2 - TRBJ2-2 -
TGTGCCAGCAGCGATAAGTCCTCTCCGGGTAATTCACCCCTCCACTTT CASSDKSSPGNSPLHF 16 TRBV9 - TRBJ1-6 -
TGCAGTGCTAGCCTTCTACAGGGTCGGGACACTGAAGCTTTCTTT CSASLLQGRDTEAFF 15 TRBV20-1 many TRBJ1-1 -
TGTGCCAGCAGAGGCAGGGCGAACGCTGAAGCTTTCTTT CASRGRANAEAFF 13 TRBV27 - TRBJ1-1 -
TGTGCCAGCAAAACAGGGTTGACAGATACGCAGTATTTT CASKTGLTDTQYF 13 TRBV12-3/TRBV12-4 - TRBJ2-3 -
TGTGCCATCAGTGAGGTCCGGGACTACTCCTACAATGAGCAGTTCTTC CAISEVRDYSYNEQFF 16 TRBV10-3 - TRBJ2-1 TRBD2
TGCGCCAGCAGCTTGACCGCCACTAGCGGGGGTGAGCAGTTCTTC CASSLTATSGGEQFF 15 TRBV5-1 - TRBJ2-1 TRBD2
TGTGCCAGCAGCTTATACTCCAATGAGCAGTTCTTC CASSLYSNEQFF 12 TRBV7-8 few TRBJ2-1 -
TGTGCCAGCAGTTTTGGGCAGTACAATGAGCAGTTCTTC CASSFGQYNEQFF 13 TRBV27 once TRBJ2-1 -
TGTGCCAGCAGTATCGGACTAGCGGGAGTTATCGGGGAAGAGACCCAGTACTTC CASSIGLAGVIGEETQYF 18 TRBV6-2/TRBV6-3 - TRBJ2-5 TRBD2
TGTGCCAGCAGTTTATCTCAAGCGGCTGAAGCTTTCTTT CASSLSQAAEAFF 13 TRBV27 few TRBJ1-1 -
TGTGCCTGGAGTGTGGGGGGCGTCGGCAATCAGCCCCAGCATTTT CAWSVGGVGNQPQHF 15 TRBV30 - TRBJ1-5 -
TGTGCCAGCAGCTCGGCGAGACAGGGTACAAATGAGCAGTTCTTC CASSSARQGTNEQFF 15 TRBV5-4 - TRBJ2-1 TRBD1
TGTGCCAGCAGCCAAGTCAGCGGCAAGATCTCCTACGAGCAGTACTTC CASSQVSGKISYEQYF 16 TRBV14 few TRBJ2-7 -
TGTGCCAGCGGGTTGACTAGCGCCCAAGAGACCCAGTACTTC CASGLTSAQETQYF 14 TRBV28 few TRBJ2-5 TRBD2
TGTGCCAGCCGCTGGCGGGGGTTAGGTGGGAACACCGGGGAGCTGTTTTTT CASRWRGLGGNTGELFF 17 TRBV13 - TRBJ2-2 TRBD2
TGTGCCAGCAGCTCGACCCTCGGGGGCCGGGCGCAGTATTTT CASSSTLGGRAQYF 14 TRBV9 once TRBJ2-3 -
TGTGCCAGCAGTTTATCCGGGACAGGGAACTACGAGCAGTACTTC CASSLSGTGNYEQYF 15 TRBV27 few TRBJ2-7 TRBD1
TGTGCCAGCAGCTTAATGGTTCTTGGGGCTAGCGGGAGGAATGAGCAGTTCTTC CASSLMVLGASGRNEQFF 18 TRBV7-9 many TRBJ2-1 TRBD2
TGTGCCAGCAGCTTGGTAGCGGGCCGCCAAGAGACCCAGTACTTC CASSLVAGRQETQYF 15 TRBV7-2 many TRBJ2-5 TRBD2
TGTGCCAGCAGCTCCGACGCGCGGGAGACCCAGTACTTC CASSSDARETQYF 13 TRBV7-7 few TRBJ2-5 -
TGTGCCAGCAGGAGGGAGGTGCGAAATTCACCCCTCCACTTT CASRREVRNSPLHF 14 TRBV2 - TRBJ1-6 -
TGTGCCAGCTCACCGGGACAGGCAGAATATGGCTACACCTTC CASSPGQAEYGYTF 14 TRBV18 - TRBJ1-2 TRBD1
TGTGCCAGCGTTACCGACGAGAGGGTGCGGGGCTACACCTTC CASVTDERVRGYTF 14 TRBV19 - TRBJ1-2 -
TGTGCCAGCTCGAGGGCCTCCTACAATGAGCAGTTCTTC CASSRASYNEQFF 13 TRBV18 few TRBJ2-1 -
TGTGCCAGCACTGGAAGGGGGCCCCAGCATTTT CASTGRGPQHF 11 TRBV28 - TRBJ1-5 -
TGCAGCGTTGGCCCACTAGCGGGAGGCCGAGTTGAGCAGTTCTTC CSVGPLAGGRVEQFF 15 TRBV29-1 - TRBJ2-1 TRBD2
TGTGCCAGCAGCTTAGGGACGCCGAACACTGAAGCTTTCTTT CASSLGTPNTEAFF 14 TRBV7-9 - TRBJ1-1 -
TGTGCCAGCAGCTTCGGGGGTCAAGCCACAGATACGCAGTATTTT CASSFGGQATDTQYF 15 TRBV7-6 - TRBJ2-3 -
TGTGCCAGCTCACCCGATGGGGCCTTGGGCAATCAGCCCCAGCATTTT CASSPDGALGNQPQHF 16 TRBV18 few TRBJ1-5 -
TGTGCCAGCAGCGCTAGACCCCTGAGCTCCGGGTACACCGGGGAGCTGTTTTTT CASSARPLSSGYTGELFF 18 TRBV7-2 many TRBJ2-2 -
TGTGCCAGTAGTATGTCAGTAGCGGGAGTAGATACGCAGTATTTT CASSMSVAGVDTQYF 15 TRBV19 - TRBJ2-3 TRBD2
TGTGCCAGCAGCTTAGCGACTAGCGGAAACGATGAGCAGTTCTTC CASSLATSGNDEQFF 15 TRBV7-2 many TRBJ2-1 TRBD2
TGTGCCAGCAGCTTAGACCCTCTAGCGGTCAATGAGCAGTTCTTC CASSLDPLAVNEQFF 15 TRBV7-2 many TRBJ2-1 TRBD2
TGTGCCAGCAGCGTGGGGGCGGGCACTGAAGCTTTCTTT CASSVGAGTEAFF 13 TRBV11-2 - TRBJ1-1 -
TGTGCCAGCAGCTCCGGACAGGGCGGTCAGCCCCAGCATTTT CASSSGQGGQPQHF 14 TRBV7-2 many TRBJ1-5 TRBD1
TGTGCCAGCAGCCCCCTTAGCGGCCCGAACACCGGGGAGCTGTTTTTT CASSPLSGPNTGELFF 16 TRBV7-7 many TRBJ2-2 -
TGCGCCAGCAGCCAAGACTCCCACCCTGGGCCTTCGTACAATGAGCAGTTCTTC CASSQDSHPGPSYNEQFF 18 TRBV4-3 many TRBJ2-1 -
TGTGCCAGCACCCGGGACGGAACAACTAATGAAAAACTGTTTTTT CASTRDGTTNEKLFF 15 TRBV2 few TRBJ1-4 -
TGTGCCACCAGCAGAGATAGTAACAGACAAGAGACCCAGTACTTC CATSRDSNRQETQYF 15 TRBV15 few TRBJ2-5 -
TGTGCCACCAGCAGAGATTTGGACTACCAGAAACAGTTCTTC CATSRDLDYQKQFF 14 TRBV15 few TRBJ2-1 -
TGTGCCAGTACGTTGAGCGTCGGGTCCTACAATGAGCAGTTCTTC CASTLSVGSYNEQFF 15 TRBV19 - TRBJ2-1 -
TGTGCCAGCAGTTACGGAGGGGGGAGGTACAATGAGCAGTTCTTC CASSYGGGRYNEQFF 15 TRBV6-5 few TRBJ2-1 -
TGTGCCAGTGGGGGCCGCGCCACTGAAGCTTTCTTT CASGGRATEAFF 12 TRBV19 - TRBJ1-1 -
TGCAGTGCTAGAGATTCGTCTAGCGGGAATTACGAGCAGTACTTC CSARDSSSGNYEQYF 15 TRBV20-1 - TRBJ2-7 TRBD2
TGTGCCAGCAGACTATCCGGGACAGGGGACACCATATATTTT CASRLSGTGDTIYF 14 TRBV6-6 - TRBJ1-3 TRBD1
TGTGCCAGCAGCATTAGGGCTAGCGGGAACAATGAGCAGTTCTTC CASSIRASGNNEQFF 15 TRBV7-9 few TRBJ2-1 TRBD2
TGCAGTGCTAGAGAGGGTTCTGGGGCCAACGTCCTGACTTTC CSAREGSGANVLTF 14 TRBV20-1 - TRBJ2-6 -
TGTGCCAGCAGCTCGGGTCGGGAGGCTAACTATGGCTACACCTTC CASSSGREANYGYTF 15 TRBV7-9 many TRBJ1-2 -
TGTGCCAGCAGTTACCCCCGGGACAGGTTCTCTGGGGCCAACGTCCTGACTTTC CASSYPRDRFSGANVLTF 18 TRBV6-2/TRBV6-3 - TRBJ2-6 TRBD1
TGTGCCAGCAGTTCACCGGGACAGGGGGTATACGAGCAGTACTTC CASSSPGQGVYEQYF 15 TRBV28 - TRBJ2-7 TRBD1
TGTGCTAGTGGTTTGGAGATATCCGGGACTTACTACAATGAGCAGTTCTTC CASGLEISGTYYNEQFF 17 TRBV12-5 - TRBJ2-1 -
TGCGCCAGCAGTTACCCGGCAGGCACTGAAGCTTTCTTT CASSYPAGTEAFF 13 TRBV5-1 - TRBJ1-1 -
TGTGCCAGCAGCGTTGGCCGTGCCTATGGCTACACCTTC CASSVGRAYGYTF 13 TRBV7-2 many TRBJ1-2 -
TGTGCCAGCAGCCCATCGGGGACAGAGAATTCACCCCTCCACTTT CASSPSGTENSPLHF 15 TRBV7-6 many TRBJ1-6 TRBD1
TGTGCCAGCAGCTCCGGGACTTTTCGGACGGGAAACACCATATATTTT CASSSGTFRTGNTIYF 16 TRBV5-4 few TRBJ1-3 -